The sequence of this T cell receptor beta chain was determined in a study of T cells in Graves' hyperthyroidism and ophthalmopathy. RNA transcripts yielded amplified TCR beta CDR3 regions. An initial round of RT-PCR targeting the TCR CDR3 relied on the HTBI primer set. TCRdb recomputed calls from the multiplex PCR reads with MiXCR, one row per CDR3 protein. The sample holds 300,000 to 400,000 distinct CDR3 sequences, around 20% seen once. The germline V gene encodes CDR1 SEHNR and CDR2 FQNEAQ (reference sequence). This CDR3 spans 17 amino acids. Trimming cost V 5 bases and J 5 bases; bases outside gene matches: 9.

The receptor was derived from a man aged 18 to 35 with Graves' ophthalmopathy. Source material: blood. The rearrangement joins TRBV7-9 to TRBJ2-3; 14 nucleotides align to TRBD2. CDR3 sequence: CASSETGTSGGLDTQYF. The DNA for the CDR3 is TGTGCCAGCAGCGAAACCGGGACTAGCGGGGGCCTAGATACGCAGTATTTT.